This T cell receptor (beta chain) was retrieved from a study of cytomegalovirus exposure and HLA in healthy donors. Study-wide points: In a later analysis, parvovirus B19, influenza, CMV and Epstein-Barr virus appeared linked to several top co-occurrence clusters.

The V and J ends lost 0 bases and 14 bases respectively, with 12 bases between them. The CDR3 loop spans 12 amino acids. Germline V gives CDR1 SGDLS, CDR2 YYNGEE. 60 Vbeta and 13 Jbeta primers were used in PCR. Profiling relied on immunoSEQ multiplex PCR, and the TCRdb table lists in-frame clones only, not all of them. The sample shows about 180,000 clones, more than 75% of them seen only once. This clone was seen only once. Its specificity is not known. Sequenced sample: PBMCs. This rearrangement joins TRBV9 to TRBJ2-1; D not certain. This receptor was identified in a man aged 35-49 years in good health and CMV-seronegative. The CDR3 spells CASSVEFLVEFF. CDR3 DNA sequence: TGTGCCAGCAGCGTAGAATTCCTAGTAGAGTTCTTC.